Below, 27 T cell receptor beta chains from the same sample are listed, as sequenced in a study of post-analysis software for immune sequencing data. Their specific antigens are unknown. Study-wide results and caveats: When patients were compared with controls, four to six TRBV segments were more frequent, TRBV5-6, TRBV5-1 and TRBV20-1 among them.

Researchers reported that TCR beta cDNA libraries carried unique molecular identifiers. TCRdb recomputed calls from the PCR reads with MiXCR, one row per CDR3 protein. The sample lists about 460,000 distinct CDR3 sequences; roughly 45% were seen once. Sequencing used blood. These receptors were obtained from a girl between 5 and 17 years old with multiple sclerosis.

J is TRBJ2-7 and V is TRBV20-1; D gene unclear. In germline, CDR1 is DFQATT, CDR2 SNEGSKA (reference sequence). V gave up 6 bases and J gave up 3 bases, with 12 bases separating them. CDR3 length equals 12 residues. The CDR3 reads CSAPQSVYEQYF. The CDR3 DNA reads as TGCAGTGCACCGCAGAGCGTCTACGAGCAGTACTTC.

With respect to this clonotype: One end of the junction fails to match germline, which may point to a read error. The genes are TRBV6-6 and TRBJ1-5; weak D call: TRBD1 (5 bases). Per the germline V gene, CDR1 is MNHNY and CDR2 is SVGAGI (reference sequence). The CDR3 extends over 17 amino acids. The CDR3 region is CASGYSGGDASNQPQHF. In nucleotides, the CDR3 is TGTGCCAGCGGTTACTCGGGAGGGGACGCTTCCAATCAGCCCCAGCATTTT.

The chain carries TRBV5-1 and TRBJ2-1, with TRBD2 matching over 14 bases. The CDR3 length is 15 residues. The V segment lost 5 bases and the J segment 8 bases; nucleotides outside the gene matches: 6. Germline loops: CDR1 SGHRS, CDR2 YFSETQ. Here the CDR3 reads CASSGLAGGEYEQFF. CDR3 in DNA: TGCGCCAGCAGTGGACTAGCGGGAGGAGAGTATGAGCAGTTCTTC.

V and J are TRBV10-3 and TRBJ2-3; 10 nucleotides agree with TRBD1. V was pared by 3 bases and J by 3 bases, with 3 bases of the junction left unmatched. Germline V gene lookup returns CDR1 ENHRY and CDR2 SYGVKD. The CDR3 spans 15 residues. CDR3 residues: CAISEDRGPTDTQYF. CDR3 DNA sequence: TGTGCCATCAGTGAAGACAGGGGGCCTACAGATACGCAGTATTTT.

This clonotype was seen a few times. At one boundary the junction diverges from the germline segment, which might be a read error. V gene TRBV7-7 combines with J gene TRBJ2-2; 10 nucleotides align to TRBD2. Per germline, CDR1 SSHAT and CDR2 FNYEAQ (reference sequence). This CDR3 region has 18 residues. The chain's CDR3 is CASSPAPPSGSGTGELFF. The DNA for the CDR3 is TGTGCTAGCAGCCCAGCCCCTCCTAGCGGGAGTGGGACCGGGGAGCTGTTTTTT.

CDR3: CASRGLAGGLYEQFF. The CDR3 DNA is TGTGCCAGCAGAGGACTAGCGGGAGGGCTATATGAGCAGTTCTTC. V usage is TRBV6-5 and J usage is TRBJ2-1; TRBD2 agrees at 15 bases. This CDR3 is 15 amino acids long. Losses at the gene ends were 6 bases for V and 8 bases for J; bases not matched to a gene: 5. The germline gives CDR1 MNHEY, CDR2 SVGAGI.

The chain combines TRBV28 with TRBJ2-5; TRBD1 agrees at 8 bases. CDR1 and CDR2 (germline): MDHEN, SYDVKM. The CDR3 totals 18 residues. Trimming took 6 bases from V and 10 from J; bases not matched to a gene: 25. Here the CDR3 DNA reads TGTGCCAGCAGCGCGGAAAGAGTGTTCCGGGACAGGTGGGGAGGCCAGTACTTC. Amino acids: CASSAERVFRDRWGGQYF.

The V and J genes are TRBV29-1 and TRBJ1-2; perhaps TRBD1 as D (5 bases). CDR3 length: 13 residues. Looked up from germline, CDR1 is SQVTM and CDR2 is ANQGSEA. The V end was cut by 4 bases, the J end by 1 base, with 10 bases between. As DNA, the CDR3 is TGCAGCGTTGGACAGCTCCTTAACTATGGCTACACCTTC. Translated, it gives CSVGQLLNYGYTF.

The rearrangement joins TRBV28 to TRBJ2-3; D is unresolved. V was clipped by 5 bases and J by 6 bases, with 15 bases between them. The CDR3 has 14 residues. The V gene's germline CDR1 is MDHEN and CDR2 SYDVKM. CDR3 DNA sequence: TGTGCCAGCAGTGCCCCCGGGCGCCCGGATACGCAGTATTTT. Translated: CASSAPGRPDTQYF.

The rearrangement links TRBV11-2 to TRBJ2-1, with D unclear. The CDR3 has 12 amino acids. V shed 0 bases and J shed 13 bases, with 10 bases lying between them. The germline V gene has CDR1 SGHAT and CDR2 FQNNGV. The CDR3 DNA follows: TGTGCCAGCAGCTTAGAGGGTGTTAATCAGTTCTTC. Protein: CASSLEGVNQFF.

The gene calls are TRBV18 and TRBJ2-5; D not resolved. Germline V gene data show CDR1 as KGHSH and CDR2 as LQKENI. This CDR3 is built from 12 residues. V lost 0 bases and J 5 bases, leaving 4 bases between the germline ends. In nucleotides, the CDR3 is TGTGCCAGCTCACCACCGGAGGAGACCCAGTACTTC. Its protein is CASSPPEETQYF.

The chain links TRBV20-1 to TRBJ1-4; 7 nucleotides align to TRBD1. Germline lookup yields CDR1 DFQATT and CDR2 SNEGSKA (reference sequence). V lost 1 base, J lost 4 bases, and 6 bases stayed unmatched. The CDR3 totals 15 residues. CDR3 bases: TGCAGTGCTAGAGCTAGGGGACAGCTTAATGAAAAACTGTTTTTT. Its protein is CSARARGQLNEKLFF.

The chain joins TRBV3-1 to TRBJ2-5; 8 bases map to TRBD1. The CDR3 has 16 residues. Trimming cost V 3 bases and J 4 bases; bases outside gene matches: 10. The germline V gene has CDR1 LGHDT and CDR2 YNNKEL (reference sequence). The CDR3 loop reads CASSQGTGYGVETQYF. CDR3 nucleotide sequence: TGTGCCAGCAGCCAGGGGACAGGCTATGGGGTAGAGACCCAGTACTTC.

The chain employs TRBV28 and TRBJ2-5; 8 positions agree with TRBD1. Germline V CDR1 and CDR2: MDHEN, SYDVKM. The CDR3 is 13 residues long. J lost 5 bases, V lost 6 bases, and 5 bases had no gene match. For the CDR3, the DNA is TGTGCCAGCAGCTCCGACAGGGGCGAGACCCAGTACTTC. It specifies CASSSDRGETQYF.

In the case of this clonotype: Compared with germline, one end of the junction differs, possibly owing to a read error. V is TRBV7-9 and J is TRBJ1-1, with D possibly matching TRBD1 (5 bases). Germline-derived CDR1 and CDR2 are SEHNR and FQNEAQ (reference sequence). This CDR3 contains 14 residues. The CDR3 sequence: CASSLRGADTGAFF. Here the CDR3 DNA reads TGTGCCAGCAGCTTACGGGGCGCGGACACTGGAGCTTTCTTT.

V usage is TRBV7-9 and J usage is TRBJ2-5; the D is unclear. Trimming cost V 0 bases and J 5 bases, with 7 bases left between them. Germline CDR1 is SEHNR and CDR2 is FQNEAQ (reference sequence). This CDR3 spans 13 amino acids. Here the CDR3 reads CASSLAPRETQYF. The CDR3 DNA sequence: TGTGCCAGCAGCTTAGCACCTAGGGAGACCCAGTACTTC.

This clonotype was seen only a few times. The chain uses TRBV6-6 and TRBJ2-4; tentative D call: TRBD1 (8 bases). Germline values: CDR1 MNHNY, CDR2 SVGAGI (reference sequence). The V end lost 6 bases, the J end lost 7 bases, and 13 bases lay between the germline ends. The CDR3 sequence is 13 residues long. The CDR3 loop reads CASRHRGGNIQYF. The CDR3, as DNA: TGTGCCAGCAGGCACAGGGGGGGGAACATTCAGTACTTC.

V and J are TRBV29-1 and TRBJ2-5, with 11 nucleotides matching TRBD2. With 0 bases clipped from V and 5 bases from J, the junction kept 8 bases outside the gene matches. Germline lookup yields CDR1 SQVTM and CDR2 ANQGSEA. The CDR3 contains 16 residues. The CDR3 DNA is TGCAGCGTTGAAGATGGTCTAGCGGGAGGTCCCGAGACCCAGTACTTC. This sequence encodes CSVEDGLAGGPETQYF.

The chain combines TRBV28 with TRBJ2-1; D might be TRBD2 (6 bases). The CDR3 contains 15 residues. Germline values: CDR1 MDHEN, CDR2 SYDVKM. V was trimmed by 6 bases and J by 5 bases, leaving 17 bases between them. The CDR3 bases are TGTGCCAGCAGGGCCGGGACTCTCTTCCACAATGAGCAGTTCTTC. Protein sequence: CASRAGTLFHNEQFF. Combining the CDR3 with reference TRBV28 and TRBJ2-1 gives the whole variable domain DVKVTQSSRYLVKRTGEKVFLECVQDMDHENMFWYRQDPGLGLRLIYFSYDVKMKEKGDIPEGYSVSREKKERFSLILESASTNQTSMYLCASRAGTLFHNEQFFGPGTRLTVL.

This clonotype was picked up one time. As DNA, the CDR3 is TGCAGCGGGACGAAGGGAGGGGGAACCGGGGAGCTGTTTTTT. Translating it yields CSGTKGGGTGELFF. The rearrangement links TRBV29-1 to TRBJ2-2; maybe TRBD2 (7 bases). The CDR3 runs to 14 residues. Germline CDR1 and CDR2: SQVTM and ANQGSEA. Trimming took 7 bases from V and 5 from J, leaving 17 bases between them.

The rearrangement joins TRBV6-5 to TRBJ2-7; D remains ambiguous. V lost 0 bases, J lost 0 bases, and 15 bases lay in between. Germline V gene sequence: CDR1 MNHEY, CDR2 SVGAGI. The CDR3 is 17 amino acids. The CDR3 DNA reads as TGTGCCAGCAGTTACTCTTTCGCAGGTTTCAGCTCCTACGAGCAGTACTTC. Translated, it gives CASSYSFAGFSSYEQYF.

The chain couples TRBV12-3 or TRBV12-4 to TRBJ2-5, with D possibly being TRBD1 or TRBD2 (5 bases each). V was pared by 5 bases and J by 4 bases, with 17 bases between. The CDR3 has 15 residues. The CDR3 DNA follows: TGTGCCAGCAGTGTCCCCCCGCACGGGGCAGAGACCCAGTACTTC. Its translation is CASSVPPHGAETQYF.

CDR3 residues: CASRYPLESSYEQYF. CDR3 DNA: TGTGCCAGCAGGTACCCCCTAGAAAGCTCCTACGAGCAGTACTTC. V and J are TRBV6-6 and TRBJ2-7; D uncertain. V was pared by 6 bases and J by 0 bases, with 15 bases between. Germline lookup yields CDR1 MNHNY and CDR2 SVGAGI (reference sequence). This CDR3 spans 15 amino acids.

Details on this clonotype: The junction differs from germline at one of its ends, possibly a read error. The chain joins TRBV7-2 to TRBJ2-5; maybe TRBD2 (5 bases). The CDR3 spans 16 residues. Per the germline V gene, CDR1 is SGHTA and CDR2 is FQGNSA. The CDR3 sequence: CANSLAPGSLQETQYF. CDR3 sequence (DNA): TGTGCCAACAGCTTAGCGCCCGGTTCTCTCCAAGAGACCCAGTACTTC. Using reference TRBV7-2 and TRBJ2-5 for the parts outside the CDR3, the full variable domain is GAGVSQSPSNKVTEKGKDVELRCDPISGHTALYWYRQSLGQGLEFLIYFQGNSAPDKSGLPSDRFSAERTGGSVSTLTIQRTQQEDSAVYLCANSLAPGSLQETQYFGPGTRLLVL.

This clonotype has more than one count but fewer than ten. The rearrangement uses TRBV5-1 and TRBJ2-1; the D is unclear. CDR3 length: 14 residues. Trimming left V 0 bases short and J 4 bases short, with 8 bases between. Germline loops: CDR1 SGHRS, CDR2 YFSETQ. CDR3 bases: TGCGCCAGCAGCTTGGAAAATTCATACAATGAGCAGTTCTTC. Protein sequence: CASSLENSYNEQFF. The variable domain in full, completed from reference TRBV5-1 and TRBJ2-1, reads KAGVTQTPRYLIKTRGQQVTLSCSPISGHRSVSWYQQTPGQGLQFLFEYFSETQRNKGNFPGRFSGRQFSNSRSEMNVSTLELGDSALYLCASSLENSYNEQFFGPGTRLTVL.

The chain joins TRBV4-3 to TRBJ2-7; 8 nucleotides line up with TRBD1. The CDR3 has 15 amino acids. Germline V gene lookup returns CDR1 LGHNA and CDR2 YSLEER. The J segment lost 2 bases and the V segment lost 1 base, leaving 4 bases of the junction unmatched. The CDR3 DNA follows: TGCGCCAGCAGCCAAGGGACAGGGAGCGCCTACGAGCAGTACTTC. The encoded protein is CASSQGTGSAYEQYF.

V gene TRBV5-1 combines with J gene TRBJ2-3, with D possibly being TRBD2 (6 bases). The CDR3 loop spans 15 amino acids. The V and J ends lost 4 bases and 5 bases respectively, with 17 bases between them. Germline-derived CDR1 and CDR2 are SGHRS and YFSETQ. The CDR3, as DNA: TGCGCCAGCAGCCCCGGGACTCAGTTGCTAGATACGCAGTATTTT. Translation gives CASSPGTQLLDTQYF. The full variable domain, its missing parts supplied by reference TRBV5-1 and TRBJ2-3, is KAGVTQTPRYLIKTRGQQVTLSCSPISGHRSVSWYQQTPGQGLQFLFEYFSETQRNKGNFPGRFSGRQFSNSRSEMNVSTLELGDSALYLCASSPGTQLLDTQYFGPGTRLTVL.